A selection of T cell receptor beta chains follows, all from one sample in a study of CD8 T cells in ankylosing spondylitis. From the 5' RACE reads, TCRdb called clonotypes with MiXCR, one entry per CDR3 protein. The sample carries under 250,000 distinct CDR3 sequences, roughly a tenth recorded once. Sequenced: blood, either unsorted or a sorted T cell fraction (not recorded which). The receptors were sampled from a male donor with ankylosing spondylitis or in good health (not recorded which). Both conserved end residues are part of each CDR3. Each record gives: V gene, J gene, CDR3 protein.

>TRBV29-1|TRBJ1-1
CSVEGQQNTEAFF
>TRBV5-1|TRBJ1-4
CASSPWGTNEKLFF
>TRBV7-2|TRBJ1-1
CASSTGGLNTEAFF
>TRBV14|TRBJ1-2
CASSPLGGVDYGYTF
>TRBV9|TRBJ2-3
CASSVEAGQRTDTQYF
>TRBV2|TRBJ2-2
CASSDRVSTGELFF
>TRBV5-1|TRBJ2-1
CASSLTSVNEQFF
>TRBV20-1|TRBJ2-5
CSASPRVSGQETQYF
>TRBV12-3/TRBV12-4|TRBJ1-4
CASSLHGKLFF
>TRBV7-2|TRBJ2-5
CASSLSPGEETQYF
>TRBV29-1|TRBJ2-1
CSLISGTGGYNEQFF
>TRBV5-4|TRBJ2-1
CASSSTSSSWEQFF
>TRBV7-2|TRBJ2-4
CASSLGPAGSNIQYF
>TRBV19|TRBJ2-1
CASSRTSGGEQFF
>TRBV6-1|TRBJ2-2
CASSTGTGGTGELFF
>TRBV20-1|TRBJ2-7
CSARDGDSNFEQYF
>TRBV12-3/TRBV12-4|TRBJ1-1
CASSSSGVGAFF
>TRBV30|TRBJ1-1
CAWKGRAAEAFF
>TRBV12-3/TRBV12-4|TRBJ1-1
CANSFGTEAFF
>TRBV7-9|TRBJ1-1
CASSLARPNTEAFF
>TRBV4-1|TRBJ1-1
CASSQGRLGQGVPEAFF
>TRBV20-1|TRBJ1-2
CSAVEGGYTF
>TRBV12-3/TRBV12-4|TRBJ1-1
CASRGVDTEAFF
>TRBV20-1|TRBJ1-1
CSARGAMNTEAFF
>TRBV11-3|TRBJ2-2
CASSPGGFDLDTGELFF
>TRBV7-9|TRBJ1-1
CASSSGQGAYTNTEAFF
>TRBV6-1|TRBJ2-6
CASSGSSGANVLTF
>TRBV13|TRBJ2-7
CASSFRDRLPGEQYF
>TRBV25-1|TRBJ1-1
CASSELTDGEAFF
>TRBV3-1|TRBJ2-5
CASGRGETQYF
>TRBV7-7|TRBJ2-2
CAYGAGATGELFF
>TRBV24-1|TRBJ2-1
CATSPGASSYNEQFF
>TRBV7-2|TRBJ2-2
CASSILIAGSNTGELFF
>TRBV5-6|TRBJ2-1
CASSLAFTYQGKGYNEQFF
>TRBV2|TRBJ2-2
CASSTQMANTGELFF
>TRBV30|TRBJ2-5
CAWSVGLLQETQYF
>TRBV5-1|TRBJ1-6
CASSLRTDYNSPLHF
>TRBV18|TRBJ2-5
CASSPIWTSDRETQYF
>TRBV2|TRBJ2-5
CASSYFSGVGDETQYF
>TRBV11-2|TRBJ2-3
CASSPEGLAAGTDTQYF
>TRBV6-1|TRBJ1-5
CASSKGTGVHNQPQHF
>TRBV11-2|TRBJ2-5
CASSRSGTGQETQYF
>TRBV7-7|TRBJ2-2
CASSPGSVAGELFF
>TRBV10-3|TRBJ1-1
CAISESLEGISKNTEAFF
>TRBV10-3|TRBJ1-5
CAISESTGPGQPQHF
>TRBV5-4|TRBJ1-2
CASSLAGRDGYTF
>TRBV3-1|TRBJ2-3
CASSQGPATDTQYF
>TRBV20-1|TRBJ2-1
CSAPETAGYNEQFF
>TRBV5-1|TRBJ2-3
CASSLEATDRTDTQYF
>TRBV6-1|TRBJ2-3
CASSPRLAGGRAPDTQYF
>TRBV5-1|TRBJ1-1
CASSLGQGFTEAFF
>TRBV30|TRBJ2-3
CAWSVSFNRRDTDTQYF
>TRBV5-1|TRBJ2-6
CTSSMTGSNSGANVLTF
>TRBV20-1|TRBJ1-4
CSASPGLTNEKLFF
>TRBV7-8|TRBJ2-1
CASSPSRGRYNEQFF